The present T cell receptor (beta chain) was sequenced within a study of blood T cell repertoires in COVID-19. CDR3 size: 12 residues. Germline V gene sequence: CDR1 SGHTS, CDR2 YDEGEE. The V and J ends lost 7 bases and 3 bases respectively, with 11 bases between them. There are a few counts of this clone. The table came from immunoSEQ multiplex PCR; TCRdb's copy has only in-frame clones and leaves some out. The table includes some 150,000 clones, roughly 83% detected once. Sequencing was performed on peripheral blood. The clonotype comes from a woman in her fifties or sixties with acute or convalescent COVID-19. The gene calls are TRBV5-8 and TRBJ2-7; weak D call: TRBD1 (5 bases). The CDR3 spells CASGAGNYEQYF. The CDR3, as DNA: TGTGCCAGCGGGGCAGGTAACTACGAGCAGTACTTC.